The clone carrying this T cell receptor beta chain was recorded many times. Its antigen is currently unknown. The source of the sample is a study of T-cell reconstitution after alpha-beta-depleted transplantation in children. CDR1 is WSHSY and CDR2 is SAAADI in the germline V gene. The V and J ends lost 10 bases and 3 bases, in that order; junction bases with no gene match: 12. The CDR3 length is 16 residues. Unique molecular identifiers were incorporated during preparation of the TCRbeta library. TCRdb independently ran MiXCR on the PCR reads; one entry per CDR3 protein. Found here are hundreds of thousands of distinct CDR3 sequences, roughly 8.2% of them singletons; the top ten hold around 10%. Study-level points and caveats: By one year post-transplant, T-cell counts and diversity largely arose from T cells that were newly produced.

J is TRBJ2-3 and V is TRBV10-2, with 11 bases matching TRBD2. Here the sequenced sample was peripheral blood, taken 360 days after TCRalphabeta/CD19-depleted stem cell transplant. This TCR was sampled from a female patient aged 2-9 years who had a stem cell transplant for Fanconi anemia, so the T cells may come from the graft donor. The CDR3 DNA sequence: TGCGCCACGACTCGCCTAGCGGGGGGCCTAACAGATACGCAGTATTTT. The encoded protein is CATTRLAGGLTDTQYF.